This T cell receptor (beta chain) was recorded in a study of T cells in Graves' hyperthyroidism and ophthalmopathy. Study-wide results and caveats: Also found in blood were most expanded thyroid clonotypes above 0.001.

There are 16 residues in the CDR3. The germline CDR1 and CDR2 sequences are SGDLS and YYNGEE. Regarding this clonotype: What it binds is unknown. A much larger clonotype is one base distant, so this may be a read error.

There were TCR beta CDR3 regions amplified from RNA transcripts. The study used the HTBI primer set for a first-round RT-PCR of the TCR CDR3. One entry per CDR3 protein results from TCRdb running MiXCR on the multiplex PCR reads. Found here are about 380,000 distinct CDR3 sequences, roughly 15% of them singletons; the top ten hold roughly a fifth. Ophthalmopathy cases met thresholds of Clinical Activity Score at least 3, NOSPECS grade at least 4 and duration under 3 months. Diagnoses rested on clinical symptoms, serum thyroxine and TRAb, thyroid ultrasound and orbital computed tomography. The PBMCs had their origin in approximately 10 ml of fresh peripheral blood.

This sequence originates from a young woman with Graves' ophthalmopathy. The V and J genes are TRBV9 and TRBJ1-3; D ambiguous. Sample: blood. CDR3 in DNA: TGCGCCAGCAGCTTGGAGCCGGGCCGGAAAGGAAACGCCATATATTTT. Amino acid sequence: CASSLEPGRKGNAIYF.